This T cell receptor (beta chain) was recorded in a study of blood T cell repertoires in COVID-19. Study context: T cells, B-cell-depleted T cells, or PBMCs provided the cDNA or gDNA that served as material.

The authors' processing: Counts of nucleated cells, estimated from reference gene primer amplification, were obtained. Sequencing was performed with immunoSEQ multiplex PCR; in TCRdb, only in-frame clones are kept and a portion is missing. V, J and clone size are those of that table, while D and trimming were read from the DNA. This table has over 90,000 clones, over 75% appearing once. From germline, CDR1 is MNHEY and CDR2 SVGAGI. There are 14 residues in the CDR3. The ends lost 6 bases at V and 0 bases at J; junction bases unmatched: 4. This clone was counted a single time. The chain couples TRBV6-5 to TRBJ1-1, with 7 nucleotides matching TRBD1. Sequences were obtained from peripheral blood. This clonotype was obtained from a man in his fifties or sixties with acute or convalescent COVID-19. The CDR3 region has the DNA TGTGCCAGCAGGTTTGACAGGGTGAACACTGAAGCTTTCTTT. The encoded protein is CASRFDRVNTEAFF.